The entry below describes one TCR beta chain. This record comes from a study of cytomegalovirus exposure and HLA in healthy donors. The PCR had 60 Vbeta and 13 Jbeta primers. Sequenced by immunoSEQ multiplex PCR; TCRdb stores in-frame clones only, minus some. The sample lists roughly 290,000 clones; under 90% were seen once. Sequencing input: PBMCs. This sequence originates from a girl aged 2 to 9 in good health and CMV-seronegative.

Here the CDR3 DNA reads TGTGCCAGCAGCTTAACAGCGGGAGGAGGTGAGCAGTTCTTC. Its translation: CASSLTAGGGEQFF. This chain links TRBV7-2 with TRBJ2-1, with TRBD2 matching over 9 bases. V trimming: 2 bases; J trimming: 9 bases; junction bases outside the gene matches: 5. The CDR3 has 14 amino acids. From germline, CDR1 is SGHTA and CDR2 FQGNSA.